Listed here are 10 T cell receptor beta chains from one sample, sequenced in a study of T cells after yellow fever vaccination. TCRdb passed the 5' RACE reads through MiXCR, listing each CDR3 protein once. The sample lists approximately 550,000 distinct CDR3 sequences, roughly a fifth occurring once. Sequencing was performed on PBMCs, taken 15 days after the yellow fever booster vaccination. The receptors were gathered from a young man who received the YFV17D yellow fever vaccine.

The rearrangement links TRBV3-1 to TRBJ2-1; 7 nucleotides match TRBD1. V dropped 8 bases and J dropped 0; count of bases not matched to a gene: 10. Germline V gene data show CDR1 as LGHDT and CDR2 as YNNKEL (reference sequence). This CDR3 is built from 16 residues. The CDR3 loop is CASALLRDSSYNEQFF. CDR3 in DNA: TGTGCCAGCGCCCTTCTCCGGGACAGCTCCTACAATGAGCAGTTCTTC.

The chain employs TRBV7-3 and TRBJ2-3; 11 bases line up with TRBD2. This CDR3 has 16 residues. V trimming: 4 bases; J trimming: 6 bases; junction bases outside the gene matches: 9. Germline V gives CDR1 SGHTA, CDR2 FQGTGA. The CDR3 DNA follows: TGTGCCAGCAGCTCCTCCGGTAGCGGGAGGGCGGATACGCAGTATTTT. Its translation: CASSSSGSGRADTQYF.

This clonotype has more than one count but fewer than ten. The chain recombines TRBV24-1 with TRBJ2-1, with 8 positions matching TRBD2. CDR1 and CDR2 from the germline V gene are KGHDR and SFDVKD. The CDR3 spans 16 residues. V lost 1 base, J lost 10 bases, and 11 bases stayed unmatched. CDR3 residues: CATSDFGTRLSEEQFF. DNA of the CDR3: TGTGCCACCAGTGATTTTGGGACTAGATTATCAGAGGAGCAGTTCTTC.

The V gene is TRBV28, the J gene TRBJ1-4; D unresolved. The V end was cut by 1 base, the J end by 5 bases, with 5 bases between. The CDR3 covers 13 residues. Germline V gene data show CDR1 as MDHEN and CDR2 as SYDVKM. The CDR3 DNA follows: TGTGCCAGCAGTTTATCCAGAAATGAAAAACTGTTTTTT. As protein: CASSLSRNEKLFF.

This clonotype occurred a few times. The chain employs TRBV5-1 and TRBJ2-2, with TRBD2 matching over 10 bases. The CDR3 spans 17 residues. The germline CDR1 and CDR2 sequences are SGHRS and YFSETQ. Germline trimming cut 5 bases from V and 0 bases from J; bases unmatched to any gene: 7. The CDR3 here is CASSLSGRTPNTGELFF. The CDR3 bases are TGCGCCAGCAGTCTTAGCGGGAGGACCCCGAACACCGGGGAGCTGTTTTTT.

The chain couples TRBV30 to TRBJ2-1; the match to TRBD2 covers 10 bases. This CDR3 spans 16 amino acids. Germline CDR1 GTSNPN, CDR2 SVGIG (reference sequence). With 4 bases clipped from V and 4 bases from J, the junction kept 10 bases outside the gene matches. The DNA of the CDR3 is TGTGCCTGGACGTGGAGTGGTAGCGGGGGGTACAATGAGCAGTTCTTC. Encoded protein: CAWTWSGSGGYNEQFF. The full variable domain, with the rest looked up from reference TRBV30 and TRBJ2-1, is SQTIHQWPATLVQPVGSPLSLECTVEGTSNPNLYWYRQAAGRGLQLLFYSVGIGQISSEVPQNLSASRPQDRQFILSSKKLLLSDSGFYLCAWTWSGSGGYNEQFFGPGTRLTVL.

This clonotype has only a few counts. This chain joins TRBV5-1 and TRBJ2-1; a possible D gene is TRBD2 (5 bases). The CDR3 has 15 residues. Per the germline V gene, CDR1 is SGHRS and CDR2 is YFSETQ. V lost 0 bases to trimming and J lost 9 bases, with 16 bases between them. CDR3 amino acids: CASSLARDTSSEQFF. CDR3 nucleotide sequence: TGCGCCAGCAGCTTGGCTCGGGATACAAGTAGTGAGCAGTTCTTC.

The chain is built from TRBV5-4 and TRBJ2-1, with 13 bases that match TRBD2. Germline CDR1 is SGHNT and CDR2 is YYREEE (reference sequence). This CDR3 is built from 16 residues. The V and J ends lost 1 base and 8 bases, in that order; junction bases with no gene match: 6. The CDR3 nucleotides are TGTGCCAGCAGCTTGACGACTAGCGGGAGGAAGTATGAGCAGTTCTTC. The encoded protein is CASSLTTSGRKYEQFF.

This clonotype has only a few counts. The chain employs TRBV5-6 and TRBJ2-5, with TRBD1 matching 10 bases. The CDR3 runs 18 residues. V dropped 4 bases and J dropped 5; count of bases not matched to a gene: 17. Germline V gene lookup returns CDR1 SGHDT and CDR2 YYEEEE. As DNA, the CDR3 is TGTGCCAGCAGCCTGGGACAGGGGATACGGAGGGTCTCCGAGACCCAGTACTTC. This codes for CASSLGQGIRRVSETQYF.

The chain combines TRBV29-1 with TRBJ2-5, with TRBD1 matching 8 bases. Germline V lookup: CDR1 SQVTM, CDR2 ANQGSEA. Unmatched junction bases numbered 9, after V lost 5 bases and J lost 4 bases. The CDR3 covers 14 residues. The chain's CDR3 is CSVPPRTGRETQYF. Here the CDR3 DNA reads TGCAGCGTTCCCCCCCGGACAGGGAGAGAGACCCAGTACTTC.